One and the same sample provided the 30 T cell receptor beta chains below, sequenced in a study of blood T cell repertoires in COVID-19 (dated by TCRdb to 2018 to 2021). Library preparation was by the immunoSEQ multiplex PCR assay. TCRdb mirrors the immuneACCESS table, restricted to in-frame sequences. Some clones are absent from its copies; in checked studies, under half trace to an unresolved V gene, and the reason for the others is unknown. The table for this sample lists 200,000 to 250,000 clones; around 85% of them were counted only once. The ten top clones hold approximately 3% of the sample. The sample consisted of PBMCs or T cells enriched from blood (not recorded which). The origin of the receptors is a woman aged 50 to 60 in a cohort exposed to, infected with or recovered from COVID-19 (not recorded which).

This clone was observed a handful of times. DNA for the CDR3: TGTGCCAGCAGACCAGAAGTGGCAGAACAACTATATGGCTACACCTTC. It specifies CASRPEVAEQLYGYTF. The chain carries TRBV5-4 and TRBJ1-2; D remains ambiguous. CDR1 and CDR2 from the germline V gene are SGHNT and YYREEE (reference sequence). The CDR3 length is 16 residues. V was shortened by 5 bases and J by 5 bases, with 22 bases between the two germline ends.

The chain has TRBV6-2 or TRBV6-3 and TRBJ2-6, with D perhaps matching TRBD1 (5 bases). V was cut by 5 bases and J by 4 bases, with 9 bases left in between. Looked up from germline, CDR1 is MNHEY and CDR2 is SVGEGT. CDR3 length: 14 amino acids. CDR3 region: CASSPGSGANVLTF. Here the CDR3 DNA reads TGTGCCAGCAGTCCAGGGTCCGGGGCCAACGTCCTGACTTTC.

A word on this clone: The germline gene is not matched at one end of the junction; a read error may be the cause. V and J are TRBV20-1 and TRBJ1-2; D is undetermined. Germline V lookup: CDR1 DFQATT, CDR2 SNEGSKA (reference sequence). The CDR3 extends over 11 amino acids. CDR3 sequence (DNA): TGCAGTGCCTTCTCAAACTCTGGCTACACCTTC. Protein product: CSAFSNSGYTF.

This sequence joins TRBV5-6 and TRBJ2-2; D ambiguous. The germline V gene encodes CDR1 SGHDT and CDR2 YYEEEE. V lost 4 bases and J 3 bases, leaving 13 bases between the germline ends. The CDR3 contains 15 residues. The CDR3 loop reads CASSRARLYTGELFF. CDR3 bases: TGTGCCAGCAGCCGCGCGAGACTTTACACCGGGGAGCTGTTTTTT.

This clone was recorded a few times. CDR3 DNA: TGTGCCATCAGTGTTACCAGGGATGGCAATCAGCCCCAGCATTTT. It encodes CAISVTRDGNQPQHF. The chain carries TRBV10-3 and TRBJ1-5, with D tentatively TRBD1 (5 bases). Trimming stripped 4 bases from V and 2 bases from J, with 12 bases between. The CDR3 sequence is 15 residues long. The germline V gene encodes CDR1 ENHRY and CDR2 SYGVKD.

The chain links TRBV7-3 to TRBJ2-3; no definite D call. From germline, CDR1 is SGHTA and CDR2 FQGTGA. Trimming stripped 5 bases from V and 2 bases from J, with 8 bases between. The CDR3 runs to 13 residues. The CDR3 reads CASSPAPTDTQYF. The CDR3 coding sequence is TGTGCCAGCAGCCCCGCGCCCACAGATACGCAGTATTTT.

In this sample, this clone turned up a few times. The chain has TRBV25-1 and TRBJ1-4; tentatively, D is TRBD1 (5 bases). CDR1 and CDR2 from the germline V gene are MGHDK and SYGVNS. V shed 8 bases and J shed 2 bases, with 9 bases lying between them. CDR3 length: 13 residues. The CDR3 sequence: CASGGTTNEKLFF. The CDR3 region has the DNA TGTGCCAGCGGCGGGACCACTAATGAAAAACTGTTTTTT.

This chain links TRBV7-3 with TRBJ1-2, with 7 positions matching TRBD1. J was trimmed by 0 bases and V by 5 bases; bases with no gene match: 3. The CDR3 covers 14 residues. Germline V gene sequence: CDR1 SGHTA, CDR2 FQGTGA. The CDR3 coding sequence is TGTGCCAGCAGCGCAGACAGGGCTAACTATGGCTACACCTTC. Its protein product is CASSADRANYGYTF.

To note about this clone: The same CDR3 is also encoded by other DNA sequences in this sample. This chain joins TRBV5-1 and TRBJ2-3; D ambiguous. Germline V gene data show CDR1 as SGHRS and CDR2 as YFSETQ. The CDR3 contains 14 residues. Trimming took 2 bases from V and 0 from J, leaving 7 bases between them. CDR3 residues: CASSFGPSTDTQYF. The DNA for the CDR3 is TGCGCCAGCAGCTTCGGTCCTAGCACAGATACGCAGTATTTT.

V is TRBV27 and J is TRBJ2-5, with D perhaps TRBD2 (5 bases). Germline CDR1 MNHEY, CDR2 SMNVEV (reference sequence). Trimming pared 6 bases from V and 5 bases from J, leaving 13 bases between. The CDR3 runs 13 residues. CDR3 nucleotide sequence: TGTGCCAGCAGAAGCCCCCCGGGGGAGACCCAGTACTTC. This sequence encodes CASRSPPGETQYF.

The chain couples TRBV5-8 to TRBJ1-1; 9 bases are shared with TRBD1. The V and J ends lost 0 bases and 4 bases, in that order; junction bases with no gene match: 4. Germline CDR1 reads SGHTS; CDR2 reads YDEGEE. This CDR3 region has 15 residues. The CDR3 DNA follows: TGTGCCAGCAGCTTGGCCGGGACAGGGATCACTGAAGCTTTCTTT. Amino acids: CASSLAGTGITEAFF.

The chain uses TRBV4-3 and TRBJ2-3, with 9 nucleotides matching TRBD2. J was trimmed by 1 base and V by 0 bases; bases with no gene match: 8. The germline V gene has CDR1 LGHNA and CDR2 YSLEER. The CDR3 contains 18 residues. CDR3 DNA sequence: TGCGCCAGCAGCCAAGATTTTCCGGGCGGGGGGGGCACAGATACGCAGTATTTT. Protein: CASSQDFPGGGGTDTQYF.

The chain uses TRBV4-2 and TRBJ2-7; TRBD2 aligns across 9 bases. J gave up 9 bases and V 0 bases, and 9 bases lay outside the gene matches. Per germline, CDR1 LGHNA and CDR2 YNFKEQ. The CDR3 is made up of 15 amino acids. For the CDR3, the DNA is TGTGCCAGCAGCCAAGATTCAACTAGCGGGCTCCGGCAGTACTTC. Protein product: CASSQDSTSGLRQYF.

The chain has TRBV27 and TRBJ1-3; 11 bases line up with TRBD1. Losses at the gene ends were 5 bases for V and 2 bases for J; bases not matched to a gene: 8. Per germline, CDR1 MNHEY and CDR2 SMNVEV (reference sequence). This CDR3 comprises 17 residues. CDR3 bases: TGTGCCAGCAGTCCGGACAGGGGGCGGATTACTGGAAACACCATATATTTT. This codes for CASSPDRGRITGNTIYF.

The rearrangement joins TRBV2 to TRBJ1-6; 8 nucleotides match TRBD1. Per germline, CDR1 SNHLY and CDR2 FYNNEI. CDR3 length: 13 residues. V was clipped by 7 bases and J by 11 bases; unmatched bases: 7. In DNA form, the CDR3 reads TGTGCCAGCACCCGGGACAGGAAAACACCCCTCCACTTT. This codes for CASTRDRKTPLHF.

The rearrangement links TRBV5-4 to TRBJ2-7; TRBD1 is a possible D gene (5 bases). V dropped 1 base and J dropped 7 bases, with 18 bases sitting between them. The CDR3 extends over 15 amino acids. Germline V lookup: CDR1 SGHNT, CDR2 YYREEE (reference sequence). The CDR3 DNA follows: TGTGCCAGCAGCTTGAACGCGCAGGGTCCTAGGGAGCAGTACTTC. Translating gives CASSLNAQGPREQYF.

The gene calls are TRBV4-1 and TRBJ2-7; a possible D gene is TRBD2 (5 bases). The germline CDR1 and CDR2 sequences are MGHRA and YSYEKL. With 3 bases removed from V and 6 bases from J, the gap between germline ends came to 18 bases. The CDR3 runs 15 residues. CDR3 in amino acids: CASSQNGGGGVEQYF. The CDR3 nucleotides are TGCGCCAGCAGCCAGAATGGTGGAGGAGGTGTCGAGCAGTACTTC.

A few counts support this clone. The V and J genes are TRBV6-6 and TRBJ2-7; D is possibly TRBD2 (6 bases). The CDR3 is 12 amino acids. Trimming removed 5 bases from V and 5 bases from J, with 10 bases in between. From germline, CDR1 is MNHNY and CDR2 SVGAGI (reference sequence). The DNA for the CDR3 is TGTGCCAGCAGTCCCGGGACTGACGAGCAGTACTTC. Translated: CASSPGTDEQYF.

A few counts support this clone. The chain carries TRBV7-2 and TRBJ2-5; tentatively, D is TRBD2 (7 bases). Germline lookup yields CDR1 SGHTA and CDR2 FQGNSA. The length of the CDR3 is 15 residues. V lost 3 bases and J 0 bases, leaving 11 bases between the germline ends. The CDR3: CASSFGGAYQETQYF. As DNA, the CDR3 is TGTGCCAGCAGCTTTGGGGGGGCCTACCAAGAGACCCAGTACTTC.

The chain carries TRBV2 and TRBJ2-3; tentative D call: TRBD2 (6 bases). Trimming shortened V by 8 bases and J by 0 bases, and 15 bases separated the two germline ends. This CDR3 region has 15 residues. Per the germline V gene, CDR1 is SNHLY and CDR2 is FYNNEI. In DNA form, the CDR3 reads TGTGCCAGCCAAGGGGCTAGCGACAGCACAGATACGCAGTATTTT. Amino acid sequence: CASQGASDSTDTQYF.

This clone was recorded only once. The chain has TRBV6-5 and TRBJ1-6; 7 bases are a match to TRBD1. Germline values: CDR1 MNHEY, CDR2 SVGAGI. The CDR3 has 14 amino acids. After removal of 8 bases from V and 6 bases from J, the junction contained 7 bases not matched to a gene. The CDR3 reads CASGMGQLNSPLHF. DNA for the CDR3: TGTGCCAGCGGGATGGGACAGCTTAATTCACCCCTCCACTTT.

The rearrangement uses TRBV30 and TRBJ2-7; weak D call: TRBD1 (5 bases). The V end was cut by 3 bases, the J end by 7 bases, with 10 bases between. Germline values: CDR1 GTSNPN, CDR2 SVGIG (reference sequence). The CDR3 length is 11 residues. The CDR3 DNA is TGTGCCTGGAGCCGGTCAGGGGAGCAGTACTTC. As protein: CAWSRSGEQYF. Supplemented by reference TRBV30 and TRBJ2-7, the full variable domain reads SQTIHQWPATLVQPVGSPLSLECTVEGTSNPNLYWYRQAAGRGLQLLFYSVGIGQISSEVPQNLSASRPQDRQFILSSKKLLLSDSGFYLCAWSRSGEQYFGPGTRLTVT.

This chain links TRBV19 with TRBJ1-5; D not certain. Germline loops: CDR1 LNHDA, CDR2 SQIVND (reference sequence). The V gene lost 6 bases and the J gene lost 3 bases, with 6 bases spanning the gap. The CDR3 runs 12 residues. CDR3 bases: TGTGCCAGTAGCTACCTCAATCAGCCCCAGCATTTT. It yields the protein CASSYLNQPQHF. Looking up the rest from reference TRBV19 and TRBJ1-5 gives the full variable domain: DGGITQSPKYLFRKEGQNVTLSCEQNLNHDAMYWYRQDPGQGLRLIYYSQIVNDFQKGDIAEGYSVSREKKESFPLTVTSAQKNPTAFYLCASSYLNQPQHFGDGTRLSIL.

V usage is TRBV27 and J usage is TRBJ2-3; TRBD2 agrees at 13 bases. The junction had 8 bases not matched to a gene; V was cut back by 6 bases and J by 2 bases. The CDR3 loop spans 17 amino acids. Germline V gene sequence: CDR1 MNHEY, CDR2 SMNVEV (reference sequence). CDR3: CASRGPGLAGYTDTQYF. CDR3 bases: TGTGCCAGCAGAGGACCGGGACTAGCGGGGTACACAGATACGCAGTATTTT.

V and J are TRBV29-1 and TRBJ1-1, with D possibly being TRBD1 (6 bases). Germline V lookup: CDR1 SQVTM, CDR2 ANQGSEA. V was clipped by 4 bases and J by 1 base, with 10 bases between them. The CDR3 runs to 13 residues. The CDR3 nucleotides are TGCAGCGTTGTATTGGGGGCGAACACTGAAGCTTTCTTT. This codes for CSVVLGANTEAFF.

J is TRBJ1-1 and V is TRBV4-3; possibly TRBD1 for D (5 bases). The V end lost 0 bases, the J end lost 4 bases, and 12 bases lay between the germline ends. CDR3 length equals 15 residues. CDR1 LGHNA and CDR2 YSLEER come from the germline V gene. The CDR3 sequence: CASSQDLGPGTEAFF. The CDR3, as DNA: TGCGCCAGCAGCCAAGATTTGGGGCCGGGCACTGAAGCTTTCTTT.

The chain is built from TRBV6-6 and TRBJ1-4; 7 bases align to TRBD1. Germline V lookup: CDR1 MNHNY, CDR2 SVGAGI (reference sequence). After removal of 7 bases from V and 14 bases from J, the junction contained 16 bases not matched to a gene. The CDR3 consists of 14 residues. In DNA form, the CDR3 reads TGTGCCAGCATCGGGACAGAAAAGGGTGTGCGCCTGTTTTTT. It yields the protein CASIGTEKGVRLFF.

This clone was counted between two and nine times. V gene TRBV9 combines with J gene TRBJ1-5; D remains unclear. The CDR3 has 15 amino acids. V lost 4 bases and J lost 6, with 17 bases in between. The germline CDR1 and CDR2 sequences are SGDLS and YYNGEE. CDR3 region: CASSPREGVGQPQHF. CDR3 DNA: TGTGCCAGCAGCCCCCGAGAGGGTGTCGGTCAGCCCCAGCATTTT.

The chain's CDR3 is CASSLGAGGGSQPQHF. CDR3 sequence (DNA): TGTGCCAGCAGCTTAGGGGCTGGGGGGGGGAGTCAGCCCCAGCATTTT. This chain uses TRBV11-2 with TRBJ1-5, with D perhaps TRBD1 (5 bases). In germline, CDR1 is SGHAT, CDR2 FQNNGV. There are 16 residues in the CDR3. Trimming pared 1 base from V and 6 bases from J, leaving 16 bases between.

Concerning this clone: It is unclear where the CDR3 begins or ends on the DNA, so no DNA is shown, and the CDR3 is as TCRdb lists it. The chain has TRBV15 and TRBJ1-4; TRBD1, the table's D call, lacks a check against the DNA. Germline V gene sequence: CDR1 LNHNV, CDR2 YYDKDF (reference sequence). 17 amino acids form the CDR3, both terminal residues included. CDR3 sequence: CATSRDLVGQGNKSRFF.